This T cell receptor beta chain was recovered during a study of blood T cell repertoires in COVID-19. Whole-study context: Spain, Italy and the United States supplied samples that represented acute and convalescent COVID-19.

Everyone who took part was roughly 18 to 89 years old, and they came from 24 US areas. Cohort 3 recovery required two negative PCRs, clearance, or symptom resolution. Germline V CDR1 and CDR2: MDHEN, SYDVKM. There are 12 residues in the CDR3. TCRdb's copy holds only in-frame clones and misses some; the assay was immunoSEQ multiplex PCR. The table includes about 350,000 clones, roughly 87% detected once. V is TRBV28 and J is TRBJ1-1, with D maybe TRBD1 (5 bases). The specimen was PBMCs or T cells enriched from blood (not recorded which). The receptor's source is a woman aged 30 to 39 who had recovered from COVID-19. The CDR3: CVTGGERPEAFF. The DNA of the CDR3 is TGTGTTACCGGGGGAGAGCGTCCTGAAGCTTTCTTT.